These 19 T cell receptor beta chains were sequenced from one sample in a study of cytotoxic CD8 clonotypes in ibrutinib-treated CLL. The data were produced by immunoSEQ multiplex PCR, yet TCRdb's version contains in-frame clones alone and is incomplete. The table includes over 200,000 clones, 60% to 80% detected once. The sample in question was PBMCs, obtained after 12 months of ibrutinib treatment. These receptors were taken from a human donor with chronic lymphocytic leukemia.

The chain links TRBV29-1 to TRBJ2-7, with TRBD2 matching 9 bases. CDR1 SQVTM and CDR2 ANQGSEA come from the germline V gene. V lost 5 bases to trimming and J lost 0 bases; unmatched junction nucleotides: 5. This CDR3 is 14 amino acids long. CDR3 amino acids: CSVYSGRSSYEQYF. As DNA, the CDR3 is TGCAGCGTTTATAGCGGGAGATCCTCCTACGAGCAGTACTTC.

V usage is TRBV7-2 and J usage is TRBJ2-5; D may be TRBD1 or TRBD2 (5 bases each). Looked up from germline, CDR1 is SGHTA and CDR2 is FQGNSA. V was shortened by 2 bases and J by 0 bases, with 19 bases between the two germline ends. The CDR3 spans 18 residues. The CDR3 bases are TGTGCCAGCAGCTTATGGGGACGGGGAGTTACGTACCAAGAGACCCAGTACTTC. Translated: CASSLWGRGVTYQETQYF.

The chain has TRBV5-1 and TRBJ1-3; weak D call: TRBD1 (6 bases). The CDR3 is made up of 16 amino acids. The V gene's germline CDR1 is SGHRS and CDR2 YFSETQ. Between the trimmed V and J ends, which lost 2 bases and 0 bases, there was a span of 12 bases. CDR3 sequence reads: CASSLGQLGSGNTIYF. The CDR3 nucleotides read TGCGCCAGCAGCTTAGGACAGCTAGGCTCTGGAAACACCATATATTTT.

The V call is TRBV27, the J call TRBJ1-6; perhaps TRBD1 as D (6 bases). The CDR3 covers 16 residues. Trimming stripped 1 base from V and 6 bases from J, with 13 bases between. CDR1 and CDR2 (germline): MNHEY, SMNVEV (reference sequence). This CDR3 reads CASSLLGGLGNSPLHF. The CDR3 DNA reads as TGTGCCAGCAGTTTATTGGGGGGCTTGGGTAATTCACCCCTCCACTTT.

The gene calls are TRBV2 and TRBJ2-7, with D maybe TRBD2 (5 bases). CDR3 length: 12 residues. Looked up from germline, CDR1 is SNHLY and CDR2 is FYNNEI. Trimming took off 4 bases at V and 5 bases at J, with 9 bases between the two ends. CDR3 coding DNA: TGTGCCAGCAGTGTATTCGGGGACGAGCAGTACTTC. It codes for CASSVFGDEQYF.

Here the CDR3 reads CASSLIIVRASYSGANVLTF. CDR3 nucleotides: TGCGCCAGCAGCTTAATCATAGTTCGGGCCTCATACTCTGGGGCCAACGTCCTGACTTTC. The chain uses TRBV5-1 and TRBJ2-6; D call uncertain. Between the trimmed V and J ends, which lost 2 bases and 0 bases, there was a span of 21 bases. Germline CDR1 is SGHRS and CDR2 is YFSETQ. This CDR3 contains 20 residues. The full variable domain, with the rest looked up from reference TRBV5-1 and TRBJ2-6, is KAGVTQTPRYLIKTRGQQVTLSCSPISGHRSVSWYQQTPGQGLQFLFEYFSETQRNKGNFPGRFSGRQFSNSRSEMNVSTLELGDSALYLCASSLIIVRASYSGANVLTFGAGSRLTVL.

This clone occurred many times. This sequence joins TRBV19 and TRBJ2-7, with TRBD1 identical over 12 bases. V shed 5 bases, J shed 7 bases, and the junction held 12 bases outside the gene matches. This CDR3 is 16 amino acids long. Germline values: CDR1 LNHDA, CDR2 SQIVND (reference sequence). This CDR3 is CASSLGTGGATWEQYF. The CDR3 bases are TGTGCCAGTAGTCTGGGGACAGGGGGCGCAACTTGGGAGCAGTACTTC.

The J gene is TRBJ1-5, the V gene TRBV7-9; a possible D gene is TRBD1 (5 bases). Germline lookup yields CDR1 SEHNR and CDR2 FQNEAQ (reference sequence). The CDR3 consists of 14 residues. V lost 2 bases and J lost 2, with 7 bases in between. The CDR3 sequence: CASSLRGGNQPQHF. In DNA, the CDR3 is TGTGCCAGCAGCTTAAGGGGTGGCAATCAGCCCCAGCATTTT.

In its sample, this clone was seen many times. This sequence joins TRBV27 and TRBJ1-5; 8 bases fit TRBD1. V was clipped by 3 bases and J by 3 bases; unmatched bases: 7. Per germline, CDR1 MNHEY and CDR2 SMNVEV (reference sequence). CDR3 length equals 16 residues. CDR3 bases: TGTGCCAGCAGTTTTGTAGGACAGGGTCTCAATCAGCCCCAGCATTTT. Its translation: CASSFVGQGLNQPQHF.

This sequence joins TRBV10-2 and TRBJ1-2; 11 bases are shared with TRBD1. The V and J ends lost 5 bases and 7 bases, in that order; junction bases with no gene match: 9. Germline V lookup: CDR1 WSHSY, CDR2 SAAADI. CDR3 length: 15 residues. The CDR3 reads CASSPPGQGEGGYTF. DNA for the CDR3: TGCGCCAGCAGTCCGCCGGGACAGGGGGAGGGTGGCTACACCTTC.

Of note for this clone: The germline gene is not matched at one end of the junction; a read error may be the cause. The V and J genes are TRBV7-2 and TRBJ2-3, with 7 nucleotides matching TRBD2. The CDR3 has 14 amino acids. Per germline, CDR1 SGHTA and CDR2 FQGNSA. Here the CDR3 reads CASRLAGRPDTQYF. CDR3 in DNA: TGTGCCAGCAGATTAGCGGGTAGACCAGATACGCAGTATTTT.

This chain's CDR3 is CASSERPGGRNNEQFF. The CDR3 bases are TGTGCCAGCAGTGAAAGGCCAGGAGGGCGAAACAATGAGCAGTTCTTC. J is TRBJ2-1 and V is TRBV6-1; D is possibly TRBD2 (6 bases). V gave up 2 bases and J gave up 5 bases, with 16 bases separating them. Germline V gene sequence: CDR1 MNHNS, CDR2 SASEGT. The CDR3 loop spans 16 amino acids.

V and J are TRBV5-4 and TRBJ1-2, with D possibly being TRBD1 (6 bases). CDR1 is SGHNT and CDR2 is YYREEE in the germline V gene (reference sequence). Trimming took 2 bases from V and 2 from J, leaving 10 bases between them. The CDR3 totals 14 residues. The CDR3, as DNA: TGTGCCAGCAGCTTCCCGGGGGCAAACTATGGCTACACCTTC. Translation gives CASSFPGANYGYTF.

The chain is built from TRBV30 and TRBJ2-5; a possible D gene is TRBD1 (5 bases). The CDR3 loop spans 14 amino acids. Per germline, CDR1 GTSNPN and CDR2 SVGIG (reference sequence). V was cut by 0 bases and J by 5 bases, with 13 bases left in between. The CDR3 region is CAWSVQEPGETQYF. The DNA for the CDR3 is TGTGCCTGGAGTGTACAGGAACCCGGGGAGACCCAGTACTTC.

The chain links TRBV30 to TRBJ1-5; TRBD1 matches 8 bases. V shed 3 bases, J shed 6 bases, and the junction held 7 bases outside the gene matches. The CDR3 consists of 14 residues. Germline V gives CDR1 GTSNPN, CDR2 SVGIG (reference sequence). Here the CDR3 reads CAWSLQGVRQPQHF. The DNA of the CDR3 is TGTGCCTGGAGCCTACAGGGGGTCCGTCAGCCCCAGCATTTT.

The chain employs TRBV5-1 and TRBJ2-5; D possibly uses TRBD1 or TRBD2 (5 bases each). The CDR3 runs to 17 residues. Looked up from germline, CDR1 is SGHRS and CDR2 is YFSETQ. Trimming pared 2 bases from V and 2 bases from J, leaving 19 bases between. The CDR3 spells CASSFGTLPSIQETQYF. For the CDR3, the DNA is TGCGCCAGCAGCTTTGGGACCCTACCATCCATACAAGAGACCCAGTACTTC.

In DNA, the CDR3 is TGTGCCAGCAGGCCCGCCGGGGTTTCTAATGAAAAACTGTTTTTT. Its protein is CASRPAGVSNEKLFF. The J gene is TRBJ1-4, the V gene TRBV2; D is unclear. Trimming removed 6 bases at V and 3 bases at J, with 14 bases between. This CDR3 has 15 residues. The germline CDR1 and CDR2 sequences are SNHLY and FYNNEI.

This clone turned up a few times. This rearrangement joins TRBV2 to TRBJ2-7; TRBD1 aligns across 8 bases. This CDR3 region has 15 residues. CDR1 and CDR2 from the germline V gene are SNHLY and FYNNEI. The trim removed 5 bases at V and 0 bases at J, leaving 6 bases unmatched. The CDR3 here is CASSFEQGVSYEQYF. In DNA, the CDR3 is TGTGCCAGCAGTTTTGAACAGGGGGTCTCCTACGAGCAGTACTTC. Using reference TRBV2 and TRBJ2-7 for the parts outside the CDR3, the full variable domain is EPEVTQTPSHQVTQMGQEVILRCVPISNHLYFYWYRQILGQKVEFLVSFYNNEISEKSEIFDDQFSVERPDGSNFTLKIRSTKLEDSAMYFCASSFEQGVSYEQYFGPGTRLTVT.

The chain carries TRBV10-3 and TRBJ2-3, with 9 bases fitting TRBD2. Germline assignment: CDR1 ENHRY and CDR2 SYGVKD. V gave up 7 bases and J gave up 0 bases; unmatched junction bases: 2. This CDR3 is built from 14 residues. The CDR3 sequence is CAITSGTSTDTQYF. CDR3 DNA sequence: TGTGCCATCACTAGCGGGACTAGCACAGATACGCAGTATTTT.